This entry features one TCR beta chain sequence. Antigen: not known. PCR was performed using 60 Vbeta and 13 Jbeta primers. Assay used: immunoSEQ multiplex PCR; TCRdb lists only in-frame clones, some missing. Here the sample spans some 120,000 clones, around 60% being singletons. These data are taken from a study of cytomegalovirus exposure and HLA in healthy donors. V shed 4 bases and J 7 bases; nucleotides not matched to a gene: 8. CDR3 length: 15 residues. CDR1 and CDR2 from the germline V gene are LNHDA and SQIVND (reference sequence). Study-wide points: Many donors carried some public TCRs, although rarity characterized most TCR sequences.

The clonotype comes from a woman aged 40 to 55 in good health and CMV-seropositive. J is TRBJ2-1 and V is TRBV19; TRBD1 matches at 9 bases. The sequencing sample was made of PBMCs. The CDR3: CASSTRDRVGNEQFF. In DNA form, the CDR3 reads TGTGCCAGTAGTACCCGGGACAGGGTCGGAAATGAGCAGTTCTTC.